This T cell receptor (beta chain) was documented in a study of OX40 agonist ivuxolimab in advanced cancers. Notes on the research overall: Ivuxolimab, which targeted the costimulatory receptor OX40 (CD134), was an agonistic, fully human IgG2 monoclonal antibody. Intravenous ivuxolimab was administered to patients every 2 weeks at six dose levels: 0.01, 0.1, 0.3, 1.5, 3 and 10 mg/kg. Peripheral TCRbeta sequencing aimed to test whether ivuxolimab altered TCR sequence diversity and caused clonal T-cell expansion. Prior anti-PD-1, anti-PD-L1 or anti-CTLA-4 therapy was permitted, and checkpoint inhibitors had been received by about 37% of dose-escalation patients. Partial responses occurred in three dose-escalation patients, of whom one had hepatocellular carcinoma and two had cutaneous melanoma. Of the roughly 53 patients in dose escalation, 19 had hepatocellular carcinoma, roughly 15 had melanoma, 9 had renal cell carcinoma and 9 had head and neck cancer. In the dose-escalation cohort, more than 80% of patients were male, and the mean age was roughly 60 years with a range of roughly 23 to 79. The monotherapy dose-escalation portion (N = 52 patients) of the phase I ivuxolimab trial is reported in the paper.

CDR1 and CDR2 are drawn from the germline V gene (reference sequence): MNHEY, SMNVEV. The cysteine opens and the phenylalanine closes a CDR3 of 16 amino acids. Only the CDR3 DNA is retained, 48 bases long and in frame from the first base. The V end gives up 5 bases and the J end 3 bases, leaving 10 bases in the junction not matched to a gene. Findings and caveats that apply to the study as a whole: The antigen specificity of the clonally expanded peripheral T cells was not determined. Clonal expansion of both CD4+ and CD8+ blood T cells was observed from baseline to week 6 at doses 0.1 to 3.0 mg/kg. Low levels of normalized T-cell clonal expansion were also seen in some nonresponding patients. After ivuxolimab, more expanded clones were found on average in CD8+ T cells than in CD4+ T cells. In partial responders in the 0.1-3.0 mg/kg groups, normalized peripheral clonal expansion was found to be among the lowest, especially among CD8+ T cells.

To sequence the TCRbeta CDR3 region, genomic DNA was isolated from the sorted cells. The immunoSEQ Assay was used for sequencing of TCRbeta CDR3 regions. TCRdb provides this immuneACCESS table in a form limited to in-frame rearrangements. Some clones are lacking; in checked studies, under half of them reflect an unresolved V gene, and why the rest are absent is not known. The sample table holds approximately 110,000 clones, of which about 90% were seen once. The top ten clones comprise 0.7% to 0.9% of the sample. Concerning this clone itself: What this receptor recognizes is not known. The sample holds no much larger clone one base away, and base qualities are not on file.

The trial excluded patients who had a history of autoimmune disease or were on systemic immunosuppression. Peripheral blood for TCR sequencing was collected from all dose cohorts at baseline, on cycle 4 day 1, and on cycle 7 day 1. Samples came from an open-label, multicenter, first-in-human phase I dose-escalation trial of ivuxolimab. Adults with locally advanced or metastatic melanoma, renal cell carcinoma, hepatocellular carcinoma or head and neck squamous cell carcinoma were enrolled in the trial. Before TCR sequencing, CD4+ and CD8+ T cells were separately sorted from peripheral blood. This TCR was recovered from an adult with an advanced solid tumor such as melanoma, head and neck, liver or kidney cancer. Recombination linked TRBV27 to TRBJ1-5; 7 bases in the middle match TRBD1. This specimen consisted of CD4+ or CD8+ T cells sorted from blood, obtained in a trial of the OX40 agonist ivuxolimab. Here the CDR3 is given as CASSRHYRGANQPQHF. The base sequence is TGTGCCAGCAGTCGTCACTACAGGGGAGCCAATCAGCCCCAGCATTTT.